This T cell receptor (beta chain) appears in the sequencing data of a study of cytomegalovirus exposure and HLA in healthy donors (dated by TCRdb to 2017 to 2019). For context, the study as a whole: According to an earlier analysis of a few hundred of the donors, roughly 180 million T cells yielded roughly 110 million unique TCR beta sequences and roughly 280 Gb of sequence data. About five DR-DQ haplotypes were treated as single units for association and clustering because of strong linkage in the cohort. Typing coverage varied by locus: roughly 629-640 donors for A, B, C, DRB1 and DQB1; about 520 for DQA1; more than 600 for DPA1; under 490 for DPB1. The study aimed to test whether cataloging public T cell receptors could reveal signatures of past pathogen exposure. To predict cytomegalovirus infection status, the study combined high-throughput TCR immunosequencing, statistical association of individual TCRs with disease status, and machine learning. An earlier analysis of fewer than 700 of the donors applied high-throughput TCR beta sequencing to assess whether each TCR beta V gene segment acted as functional or pseudogenic. All discovery cohort repertoires had been generated using a single sequencing platform. The study profiled the T cell repertoires of 550 to 700 subjects by immunosequencing and related them to cytomegalovirus serostatus. Genome-wide SNP genotypes for about 55% of the roughly 670 donors were used in a later genetic analysis, which treated that subset as a discovery cohort. Along with the approximately 700-subject first cohort, a separate validation cohort of around 110 different subjects was used. Around 300 gigabases of sequencing data and 78 million or so unique TCR sequences were included in an early release covering around 600 HLA-typed donors. On average, 235,054 unique TCR beta nucleotide sequences were sequenced per donor among fewer than 500 genotyped donors of the cohort, with roughly 18% of those sequences being non-productive. Both class I and class II loci were covered by HLA typing, at four-digit resolution. Of the roughly 400 genotyped donors, roughly 80% fell in the genetic ancestry cluster associated with self-reported Caucasian donors. Rather than drawing on any new phenotypic data, the later analysis identified candidate immune exposures from TCR beta sequences and the way those sequences occurred across donors. Donor age, sex, ethnicity and CMV serostatus were compiled together with the repertoire data. To study patterns of TCR occurrence, a later analysis re-analyzed previously published TCR beta repertoires from several hundred donors and added high-resolution HLA genotyping.

The cohort comprised fewer than 750 healthy bone marrow donors. Cohort members were all nominally healthy when sampled, although unrecorded immune exposures were likely present. The donor tested CMV seropositive and was one of the 289 seropositive cohort members. Each donor provided a peripheral blood sample, and peripheral blood mononuclear cells were used for TCR beta sequencing. The Qiagen DNeasy Blood Extraction Kit was used to extract genomic DNA from the blood cell samples. The CDR3 holds 13 amino acids from the cysteine to the phenylalanine. Only the CDR3 DNA stays, 39 bases, in frame from base 1. CDR1 SGHTS and CDR2 YDEGEE were looked up in the germline V gene. Trimming at the junction amounts to 0 bases on V and 5 bases on J, and the germline ends lie 6 bases apart. Findings and caveats that apply to the study as a whole: According to a later analysis, TCR association rates differed among HLA loci, with DRB1 alleles showing the most associated TCRs and HLA-C alleles showing the fewest. When HLA alleles, especially DR and DQ, strongly co-occurred, attributing TCR associations to individual alleles was difficult. In a later genetic analysis, fewer N-insertions in productive TCRs were reported among donors in an Asian-associated ancestry cluster than the roughly 700-donor mean. In a later analysis, HLA-associated TCR beta chains showed more clonal expansion and lower generation probabilities than non-associated chains that were equally common. Immune exposure information for the cohort was limited to CMV serostatus. Linkage disequilibrium might explain the correlated functional status among segregating V segments, but an unknown experimental factor could not be ruled out. In a later analysis, most CMV-associated TCR beta chains were found to appear HLA-restricted, with HLA associations seemingly driven largely by CMV exposure. In an earlier analysis of 500 to 650 of the donors, most TCR beta V segments appeared in productive rearrangements about 87% or about 30% of the time, broadly matching IMGT annotations. Some IMGT-functional V segments, including TRBV6-2 and TRBV6-3, could not be told apart with the 87-base-pair reads, so those segments were excluded. In a later genetic analysis, a missense DCLRE1C variant was associated with V-gene and J-gene trimming of TCR beta chains, and the association was replicated in an independent cohort. Several of the top co-occurrence clusters appeared to be linked to parvovirus B19, influenza, CMV and Epstein-Barr virus, according to a later analysis. Presence/absence analyses assumed roughly uniform sequencing depth across donors, an assumption that may not hold. A cluster of highly shared sequence variants was judged likely to be a technical artifact of the sequencing pipeline. A further reported finding was that TCR beta sequences accurately predicted the HLA-A and HLA-B alleles for most subjects in the first cohort. Three of the identified cytomegalovirus-associated TCR beta chains were confirmed in vitro to be specific for cytomegalovirus antigens. This cohort had only TCR beta chains sequenced, and the lack of alpha or paired-chain data limited which features could be detected. The authors suggested that the approach could potentially be extended to other disease states and immunological phenotypes. Because HLA typing was missing for some donors at each locus, association tests included only the typed subset. At a false discovery rate of 0.05, a later analysis linked some 17,000 TCR beta sequences to specific HLA alleles. Most TCR sequences were seen in very few donors, while some public TCRs were found in many individuals. The classifier was reported to diagnose cytomegalovirus status with high specificity and sensitivity in both the original and validation cohorts. Because counts were too low, seventeen rarely observed V segments, including chromosome 9 orphons, were excluded from the earlier analysis of 500 to 700 of the donors. The study listed 150 to 200 TCR beta chains as associated with cytomegalovirus.

There are a few counts of this clone. Its binding antigen is unknown. Base qualities were left out, and no much larger clone turns up one base away. Library method: the immunoSEQ multiplex PCR assay. The multiplex PCR relied on a mix of 60 forward primers for TCR Vbeta segments and 13 reverse primers for TCR Jbeta segments. The CDR3 region of rearranged TCR beta genes was amplified from genomic DNA by a multiplex PCR assay. On the Illumina HiSeq System, the amplified TCR beta libraries were sequenced as 87-base-pair reads. The authors' pipeline ran thus. A later analysis tallied tens of millions of unique TCR beta chains across the 600 to 700 repertoires, and about 12 million of those chains were shared by two or more donors. Raw reads were error-corrected and collapsed into unique sequences by a nearest-neighbor algorithm in which closely related sequences were merged to remove PCR and sequencing errors. To assign V, D and J gene segments, CDR3 sequences were aligned to IMGT reference sequences. Each retained sequence needed at least a six-nucleotide match to both a V gene segment and a J gene segment. Rearrangements were called productive when the CDR3 lacked stop codons and stayed in frame with V and J; all others were non-productive. Following IMGT convention, CDR3 was defined as the stretch from the second conserved V-encoded cysteine to the conserved J-encoded phenylalanine. The earlier analysis of about 640 of the donors excluded any sequence lacking an unambiguous match to a single V gene segment. In an earlier analysis of 587 of the donors, V segments were called functional above 56.7% productive rearrangements and were called segregating when the between-donor standard deviation exceeded 5%. To diagnose cytomegalovirus status from the catalog of TCR beta chain sequences, a statistical classification framework was built. In a later analysis, V and J genes were assigned by comparing TCR nucleotide sequences against IMGT/GENE-DB human TR gene sequences. The TCRdist pipeline was used in a later analysis to assign CDR3 sequences and most-parsimonious VDJ recombination scenarios. In a later analysis, each TCR beta chain was defined by its CDR3 amino acid sequence together with its V-gene family, and reads lacking a unique V-gene family were excluded. As a way to deal with suspected cross-contamination and a sequencing artifact, a later analysis dropped more than 500 nucleotide sequences that were highly shared and had low generation probability. For each public chain, a later analysis derived a clonal expansion index from normalized ranks of inferred template counts within each repertoire. Generation probabilities in a later analysis came from a VDJ recombination model fitted to out-of-frame rearrangements, and those results were checked against IGoR. In a later analysis, TCR-TCR, TCR-HLA and TCR-CMV co-occurrence was scored with hypergeometric tests, and a repertoire-size bias correction was applied to TCR pairs. To estimate false discovery rates, a later analysis permuted the HLA or CMV assignments 20 times. In a later analysis, co-occurring TCRs were grouped using DBSCAN, and TCRdist sequence similarity was added for clustering within HLA-allele-positive subsets. For co-occurrence clustering, repertoires with fewer than 30,000 or more than 120,000 public chains were excluded, along with several repertoires with anomalous nucleotide sharing. As stored in TCRdb, this immuneACCESS dataset retains in-frame rearrangements with V and J assigned. A fraction of the clones does not appear; measured against another copy, unresolved V genes explain less than half of the discrepancy, and the remainder lacks a known reason. Clonal size and the V and J genes are those of that table, whereas D and trimming came from the DNA. Across this sample there are some 180,000 clones, with 70% to 90% seen only once. Approximately 2.5% of the sample is held by the ten biggest clonotypes.

The V gene is TRBV5-8 and the J gene is TRBJ1-5; perhaps TRBD1 is the D gene, with 5 bases matching. The receptor was isolated from a young man in good health and CMV-seropositive. The sample taken for sequencing was PBMCs. The nucleotides are TGTGCCAGCAGCTTGGGGGGCGATCAGCCCCAGCATTTT. This translates into CASSLGGDQPQHF.